These 17 T cell receptor beta chains originate from one sample sequenced in a study of beta chain features in type 1 diabetes. The study, taken as a whole, reports: There was a moderate but significant shortening of TCRB CDR3s in all four CD4+ subsets of Type 1 diabetes patients.

What these receptors recognize is not known. The investigators reverse transcribed all of the isolated RNA, so they sequenced expressed TCRB transcripts. Only in-frame clones appear in the TCRdb table, and some are missing; sequencing was by immunoSEQ multiplex PCR. The sample records about 160,000 clones, roughly 8% being singletons. The material sequenced was central memory CD4+ T cells from blood. Every receptor here comes from a woman aged 40 to 50 with type 1 diabetes.

This clone was found once. V gene TRBV5-4 combines with J gene TRBJ1-2; 11 bases agree with TRBD1. The CDR3 totals 16 residues. Germline CDR1 SGHNT, CDR2 YYREEE (reference sequence). V trimming: 4 bases; J trimming: 5 bases; junction bases outside the gene matches: 10. The DNA for the CDR3 is TGTGCCAGCAGCCAAGCGGGACAGGGGGTGGAGTATGGCTACACCTTC. Translated, it gives CASSQAGQGVEYGYTF.

This clone was seen a handful of times. V usage is TRBV4-3 and J usage is TRBJ1-2, with TRBD1 matching 7 bases. With V trimmed by 2 bases and J by 2 bases, 17 bases remained unmatched. There are 19 residues in the CDR3. Germline V gene lookup returns CDR1 LGHNA and CDR2 YSLEER. The CDR3 loop reads CASSQSRWVRGRSNYGYTF. The CDR3 region has the DNA TGCGCCAGCAGCCAATCCCGGTGGGTCAGGGGGAGGTCGAACTATGGCTACACCTTC.

This clone was counted only a few times. The chain recombines TRBV28 with TRBJ1-4; the match to TRBD1 covers 8 bases. V gave up 10 bases and J gave up 1 base; unmatched junction bases: 5. CDR1 is MDHEN, CDR2 SYDVKM, per germline. The CDR3 extends over 14 amino acids. CDR3 nucleotide sequence: TGTGCCACCAGCGACAGGGGAACTAATGAAAAACTGTTTTTT. Its protein product is CATSDRGTNEKLFF. The whole variable domain, remainder taken from reference TRBV28 and TRBJ1-4, is DVKVTQSSRYLVKRTGEKVFLECVQDMDHENMFWYRQDPGLGLRLIYFSYDVKMKEKGDIPEGYSVSREKKERFSLILESASTNQTSMYLCATSDRGTNEKLFFGSGTQLSVL.

A few counts support this clone. The genes are TRBV29-1 and TRBJ2-1; D might be TRBD1 (6 bases). V lost 8 bases, J lost 7 bases, and 12 bases lay in between. The CDR3 length is 11 residues. Germline loops: CDR1 SQVTM, CDR2 ANQGSEA. The CDR3 sequence is CSSHTGNEQFF. The CDR3 nucleotides read TGCAGCTCACATACAGGGAATGAGCAGTTCTTC.

Many counts were recorded for this clone. The chain has TRBV7-2 and TRBJ1-2; no clear D. From germline, CDR1 is SGHTA and CDR2 FQGNSA. Deletions cut 4 bases from V and 4 bases from J, with 7 bases between. CDR3 length equals 12 residues. CDR3 sequence: CASSSQSYGYTF. CDR3 bases: TGTGCCAGCAGCTCACAGAGCTATGGCTACACCTTC.

This CDR3 reads CASGMPQGTEQFF. The DNA for the CDR3 is TGTGCCAGCGGGATGCCTCAGGGGACTGAGCAGTTCTTC. This rearrangement joins TRBV28 to TRBJ2-1; maybe TRBD1 (6 bases). Germline loops: CDR1 MDHEN, CDR2 SYDVKM. The CDR3 runs 13 residues. V was clipped by 8 bases and J by 9 bases, with 17 bases between them.

This clone showed up just a few times. This chain uses TRBV5-1 with TRBJ2-4; D might be TRBD2 (7 bases). The CDR3 sequence is 14 residues long. Per the germline V gene, CDR1 is SGHRS and CDR2 is YFSETQ. The V and J ends lost 2 bases and 8 bases respectively, with 14 bases between them. CDR3 residues: CASSLLGGLDIQYF. CDR3 coding DNA: TGCGCCAGCAGCTTATTGGGGGGGCTGGACATTCAGTACTTC.

The J gene is TRBJ2-3, the V gene TRBV9; D not certain. The CDR3 consists of 15 residues. Germline lookup yields CDR1 SGDLS and CDR2 YYNGEE. Trimming removed 4 bases from V and 0 bases from J, with 12 bases in between. CDR3 sequence: CASSQTPRSTDTQYF. In nucleotides, the CDR3 is TGTGCCAGCAGCCAGACACCTCGTAGCACAGATACGCAGTATTTT.

The CDR3 loop reads CASSEAKQLLPRGQPQHF. The CDR3 DNA reads as TGTGCCAGCAGTGAAGCAAAACAGCTCCTACCCCGGGGTCAGCCCCAGCATTTT. This chain connects TRBV2 to TRBJ1-5; D is undetermined. Germline CDR1 and CDR2: SNHLY and FYNNEI. V was pared by 0 bases and J by 6 bases, with 21 bases between. The CDR3 extends over 18 amino acids.

This clone has only a few counts. The V and J genes are TRBV30 and TRBJ2-5; unclear D gene. V was cut by 1 base and J by 2 bases, with 8 bases left in between. Germline V gene data show CDR1 as GTSNPN and CDR2 as SVGIG (reference sequence). This CDR3 is 13 amino acids long. CDR3 in DNA: TGTGCCTGGAGTGGTCTCGAGCAAGAGACCCAGTACTTC. Residues: CAWSGLEQETQYF.

This clone was counted many times. J is TRBJ2-6 and V is TRBV27, with TRBD1 identical over 8 bases. Trimming at V came to 1 base and at J to 2 bases, leaving 1 base not matched to a gene. Germline values: CDR1 MNHEY, CDR2 SMNVEV (reference sequence). This CDR3 is 16 amino acids long. This CDR3 is CASSLWTGTGANVLTF. CDR3 coding DNA: TGTGCCAGCAGTTTATGGACAGGGACTGGGGCCAACGTCCTGACTTTC.

The chain recombines TRBV7-8 with TRBJ1-1; 10 nucleotides match TRBD1. Germline CDR1 is SGHVS and CDR2 is FQNEAQ. There are 16 residues in the CDR3. The ends lost 6 bases at V and 2 bases at J; junction bases unmatched: 9. The CDR3: CASSLGQGERNTEAFF. The CDR3 nucleotides read TGTGCCAGCAGTCTCGGACAGGGGGAGAGAAACACTGAAGCTTTCTTT.

The V call is TRBV11-1, the J call TRBJ2-7; D perhaps matches TRBD2 (5 bases). Germline assignment: CDR1 SGHAT and CDR2 FQDESV (reference sequence). This CDR3 is built from 14 residues. Trimming pared 2 bases from V and 3 bases from J, leaving 11 bases between. CDR3 protein: CASSLSGNSYEQYF. CDR3 DNA sequence: TGTGCCAGCAGCTTAAGCGGAAACAGCTACGAGCAGTACTTC. The whole variable domain, remainder taken from reference TRBV11-1 and TRBJ2-7, is EAEVAQSPRYKITEKSQAVAFWCDPISGHATLYWYRQILGQGPELLVQFQDESVVDDSQLPKDRFSAERLKGVDSTLKIQPAELGDSAMYLCASSLSGNSYEQYFGPGTRLTVT.

This clone has only a few counts. The sample holds other DNA sequences that translate to the same CDR3. The chain has TRBV7-9 and TRBJ1-1, with 8 bases identical to TRBD1. The CDR3 is made up of 13 amino acids. Germline CDR1 and CDR2: SEHNR and FQNEAQ (reference sequence). Unmatched junction bases numbered 2, after V lost 5 bases and J lost 3 bases. The CDR3 DNA sequence: TGTGCCAGCAGCCTGACAGGGGACACTGAAGCTTTCTTT. Protein: CASSLTGDTEAFF.

The table lists this clone with many counts. The chain uses TRBV15 and TRBJ1-5, with 10 bases that match TRBD1. J lost 5 bases, V lost 4 bases, and 2 bases had no gene match. Germline V gene sequence: CDR1 LNHNV, CDR2 YYDKDF (reference sequence). The CDR3 spans 14 residues. The DNA for the CDR3 is TGTGCCACCAGCAAGGGGACAGGGGATCAGCCCCAGCATTTT. Amino acids: CATSKGTGDQPQHF.

The chain joins TRBV5-1 to TRBJ2-7; D possibly corresponds to TRBD1 (5 bases). V was shortened by 2 bases and J by 3 bases, with 6 bases between the two germline ends. The CDR3 consists of 12 residues. The germline V gene has CDR1 SGHRS and CDR2 YFSETQ. The CDR3: CASSFQGYEQYF. The CDR3 DNA sequence: TGCGCCAGCAGCTTTCAGGGCTACGAGCAGTACTTC.

This clone was counted only a few times. This chain uses TRBV19 with TRBJ2-7, with no clear D. Germline V gene data show CDR1 as LNHDA and CDR2 as SQIVND (reference sequence). The germline V and J ends were trimmed by 5 bases and 0 bases, with 8 bases remaining between them. The CDR3 length is 13 residues. CDR3 DNA: TGTGCCAGTAGTGGCAGTCGCTCCTACGAGCAGTACTTC. This gives the protein CASSGSRSYEQYF.